This TCR beta chain was recovered during a study of blood T cell repertoires in COVID-19. This CDR3 comprises 16 residues. CDR1 LNHDA and CDR2 SQIVND come from the germline V gene (reference sequence). With 7 bases clipped from V and 3 bases from J, the junction kept 12 bases outside the gene matches. TCRdb's copy holds only in-frame clones and misses some; the assay was immunoSEQ multiplex PCR. The sample has around 110,000 clones; roughly 86% are singletons. Material for sequencing was peripheral blood. This clonotype was obtained from a man in his forties with acute or convalescent COVID-19. The rearrangement links TRBV19 to TRBJ1-5; TRBD1 agrees at 7 bases. DNA for the CDR3: TGTGCCAGTAAGGGTGCCGGGACAGCCGCCAATCAGCCCCAGCATTTT. Its translation is CASKGAGTAANQPQHF.